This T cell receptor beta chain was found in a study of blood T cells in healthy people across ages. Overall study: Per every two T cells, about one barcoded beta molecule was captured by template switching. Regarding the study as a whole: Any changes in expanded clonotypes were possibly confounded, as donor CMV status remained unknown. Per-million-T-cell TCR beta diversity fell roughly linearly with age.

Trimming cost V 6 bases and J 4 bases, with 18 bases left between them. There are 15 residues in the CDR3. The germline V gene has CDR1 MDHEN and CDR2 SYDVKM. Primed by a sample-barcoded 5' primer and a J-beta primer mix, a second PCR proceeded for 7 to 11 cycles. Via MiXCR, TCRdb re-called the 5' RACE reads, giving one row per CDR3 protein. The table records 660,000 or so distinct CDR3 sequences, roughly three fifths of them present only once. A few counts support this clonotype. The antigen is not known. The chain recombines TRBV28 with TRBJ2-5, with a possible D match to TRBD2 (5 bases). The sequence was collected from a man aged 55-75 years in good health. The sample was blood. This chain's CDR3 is CASRLPQTGIETQYF. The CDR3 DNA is TGTGCCAGCAGACTCCCCCAGACGGGGATAGAGACCCAGTACTTC.